These 26 T cell receptor beta chains share one sample of origin, sequenced in a study of regulatory T cells in long-lasting Graves disease. Both iRepertoire HTBI primers and Arm-PCR of CDR3 regions were used to build the TCR beta libraries. MiXCR, run by TCRdb on the multiplex PCR reads, gives a single entry per CDR3 protein. The table has about 350,000 distinct CDR3 sequences, about a sixth seen once. Time point: newly diagnosed GD, antithyroid drugs for less than 3 months. PBMC RNA served as the TCR library source. These data were also reused for a study on T cells in Graves' hyperthyroidism and ophthalmopathy.

The sequencing used peripheral blood mononuclear cells (PBMCs), collected at new diagnosis, from a patient treated with antithyroid drugs. These receptor sequences come from a man aged 40-49 years with Graves disease.

The V gene is TRBV4-2, the J gene TRBJ2-1; no definite D call. This CDR3 spans 16 amino acids. V shed 0 bases and J shed 2 bases, with 11 bases lying between them. Germline loops: CDR1 LGHNA, CDR2 YNFKEQ. The CDR3 protein is CASSQDKAIPYNEQFF. In nucleotides, the CDR3 is TGTGCCAGCAGCCAAGATAAGGCTATCCCCTACAATGAGCAGTTCTTC.

V usage is TRBV28 and J usage is TRBJ2-7; tentatively, D is TRBD2 (5 bases). The CDR3 is 13 residues long. The germline V gene has CDR1 MDHEN and CDR2 SYDVKM. V dropped 8 bases and J dropped 5 bases, with 16 bases sitting between them. The CDR3 DNA follows: TGTGCCAGCTCGCTGGGGAGTTACAACGAGCAGTACTTC. It is translated as CASSLGSYNEQYF.

This chain uses TRBV6-2 or TRBV6-3 with TRBJ1-4, with a possible D match to TRBD1 (6 bases). Germline-derived CDR1 and CDR2 are MNHEY and SVGEGT. CDR3 length: 15 residues. V lost 5 bases and J lost 10, with 20 bases in between. The CDR3 DNA follows: TGTGCCAGCAGTCGAACTCGACAGGAGTTGCGAAAACTGTTTTTT. Its translation: CASSRTRQELRKLFF.

This clonotype was detected a few times. CDR3 bases: TGTGCCTGGAGTTCGTACAGGAACACTGAAGCTTTCTTT. This gives the protein CAWSSYRNTEAFF. This chain uses TRBV30 with TRBJ1-1; D is uncertain. This CDR3 has 13 residues. Germline V gene data show CDR1 as GTSNPN and CDR2 as SVGIG (reference sequence). V shed 2 bases and J shed 1 base, with 8 bases lying between them.

This sequence joins TRBV14 and TRBJ2-1; the match to TRBD1 covers 9 bases. The CDR3 consists of 19 residues. With V trimmed by 3 bases and J by 7 bases, 19 bases remained unmatched. Germline CDR1 and CDR2: SGHDN and FVKESK. For the CDR3, the DNA is TGTGCCAGCAGCCAGTCGGGACAGGGACGGGTCGGGGTGGGGAATGAGCAGTTCTTC. It is translated as CASSQSGQGRVGVGNEQFF.

This clonotype was observed at least ten times. The rearrangement joins TRBV27 to TRBJ2-5; 8 bases map to TRBD1. CDR3 size: 17 residues. Germline V gene lookup returns CDR1 MNHEY and CDR2 SMNVEV (reference sequence). The trim removed 1 base at V and 1 base at J, leaving 8 bases unmatched. CDR3 nucleotide sequence: TGTGCCAGCAGTTTATGGGGGGACAGGAAGACCCAAGAGACCCAGTACTTC. It codes for CASSLWGDRKTQETQYF.

This clonotype was recorded at least ten times. The J gene is TRBJ2-3, the V gene TRBV6-2 or TRBV6-3, with D uncertain. The CDR3 consists of 15 residues. The V end was cut by 8 bases, the J end by 3 bases, with 18 bases between. Germline CDR1 is MNHEY and CDR2 is SVGEGT. The CDR3 nucleotides read TGTGCCAGCTCTCTCTCGGGCCAGTGGACAGATACGCAGTATTTT. It translates to CASSLSGQWTDTQYF.

This clonotype was observed at least ten times. This chain joins TRBV7-8 and TRBJ2-7; D gene uncertain. The CDR3 runs 14 residues. Trimming stripped 1 base from V and 1 base from J, with 8 bases between. Germline CDR1 SGHVS, CDR2 FQNEAQ. CDR3: CASSLGRTSYEQYF. The CDR3 DNA reads as TGTGCCAGCAGCTTAGGCCGAACATCCTACGAGCAGTACTTC.

The V gene is TRBV5-6, the J gene TRBJ1-1; no reliable D call. The germline V and J ends were trimmed by 7 bases and 0 bases, with 10 bases remaining between them. The CDR3 totals 13 residues. The germline V gene has CDR1 SGHDT and CDR2 YYEEEE. In nucleotides, the CDR3 is TGTGCCAGCTGTAGGAACATGAACACTGAAGCTTTCTTT. Protein product: CASCRNMNTEAFF.

The gene calls are TRBV30 and TRBJ1-1; the match to TRBD1 covers 7 bases. This CDR3 region has 12 residues. Per the germline V gene, CDR1 is GTSNPN and CDR2 is SVGIG (reference sequence). V trimming: 2 bases; J trimming: 10 bases; junction bases outside the gene matches: 7. The CDR3 spells CAWSPFQGGAFF. CDR3 nucleotide sequence: TGTGCCTGGAGTCCATTTCAGGGGGGAGCTTTCTTT. Filled out from reference TRBV30 and TRBJ1-1, the complete variable domain reads SQTIHQWPATLVQPVGSPLSLECTVEGTSNPNLYWYRQAAGRGLQLLFYSVGIGQISSEVPQNLSASRPQDRQFILSSKKLLLSDSGFYLCAWSPFQGGAFFGQGTRLTVV.

This clonotype was counted many times. The rearrangement uses TRBV4-1 and TRBJ2-3; 10 bases line up with TRBD2. Looked up from germline, CDR1 is MGHRA and CDR2 is YSYEKL. The CDR3 length is 19 residues. Trimming removed 0 bases from V and 2 bases from J; junction bases left unmatched: 11. As DNA, the CDR3 is TGCGCCAGCAGCCAAGATTCACGTTCACTAGCGGGATTCACAGATACGCAGTATTTT. It specifies CASSQDSRSLAGFTDTQYF.

This clonotype has ten or more counts. The chain links TRBV12-3 or TRBV12-4 to TRBJ2-1; possible D gene TRBD1, 6 bases. The CDR3 contains 13 residues. Trimming cost V 5 bases and J 8 bases, with 13 bases left between them. The CDR3 reads CASSLGQWDEQFF. CDR3 DNA sequence: TGTGCCAGCAGTCTTGGACAGTGGGATGAGCAGTTCTTC.

This clonotype turned up a few times. The chain carries TRBV7-3 and TRBJ2-1; 12 bases match TRBD2. The CDR3 extends over 19 amino acids. From germline, CDR1 is SGHTA and CDR2 FQGTGA. J was trimmed by 0 bases and V by 4 bases; bases with no gene match: 10. The CDR3 protein is CASSSGASGGGSSYNEQFF. CDR3 in DNA: TGTGCCAGCAGCTCTGGGGCTAGCGGGGGGGGAAGCTCCTACAATGAGCAGTTCTTC.

This clonotype was detected ten times or more. The chain recombines TRBV5-1 with TRBJ2-7, with 7 bases matching TRBD1. Germline CDR1 reads SGHRS; CDR2 reads YFSETQ. The trim removed 3 bases at V and 0 bases at J, leaving 12 bases unmatched. CDR3 length: 17 amino acids. As DNA, the CDR3 is TGCGCCAGCAGCTCACAACCGGGACAGTGGAGCTCCTACGAGCAGTACTTC. Translation gives CASSSQPGQWSSYEQYF.

This clonotype has just a few counts. This rearrangement joins TRBV28 to TRBJ2-2; the match to TRBD2 covers 8 bases. J was trimmed by 2 bases and V by 8 bases; bases with no gene match: 13. The CDR3 is 17 amino acids. The germline V gene encodes CDR1 MDHEN and CDR2 SYDVKM. The CDR3 here is CASGYGLAGANTGELFF. In DNA form, the CDR3 reads TGTGCCAGCGGTTACGGCCTAGCGGGCGCAAACACCGGGGAGCTGTTTTTT.

This clonotype was recorded at least ten times. The chain recombines TRBV7-8 with TRBJ2-5, with a weak D call TRBD2 (7 bases). With 8 bases removed from V and 4 bases from J, the gap between germline ends came to 17 bases. In germline, CDR1 is SGHVS, CDR2 FQNEAQ. The CDR3 spans 14 residues. The CDR3 protein is CASRMRGGGETQYF. The CDR3 DNA reads as TGTGCCAGCCGGATGAGGGGGGGCGGAGAGACCCAGTACTTC.

The V gene is TRBV5-6, the J gene TRBJ2-3; TRBD2 might be the D (6 bases). Trimming shortened V by 4 bases and J by 6 bases, and 9 bases separated the two germline ends. CDR3 size: 12 residues. From germline, CDR1 is SGHDT and CDR2 YYEEEE. The CDR3 bases are TGTGCCAGCAGCCGACTAGTTGATACGCAGTATTTT. Translation: CASSRLVDTQYF.

This clonotype was observed a handful of times. This chain connects TRBV15 to TRBJ2-5; D is perhaps TRBD2 (7 bases). V was cut by 0 bases and J by 5 bases, with 25 bases left in between. Germline V gene data show CDR1 as LNHNV and CDR2 as YYDKDF (reference sequence). This CDR3 has 19 amino acids. CDR3 residues: CATSRERRGGGMIRETQYF. DNA of the CDR3: TGTGCCACCAGCAGAGAACGTCGCGGCGGGGGCATGATAAGGGAGACCCAGTACTTC.

There are a few counts of this clonotype. A read error may explain this, as a much larger clone is one base away. This sequence joins TRBV6-1 and TRBJ1-1; maybe TRBD1 (5 bases). V lost 10 bases, J lost 4 bases, and 16 bases lay in between. This CDR3 is built from 13 residues. Germline loops: CDR1 MNHNS, CDR2 SASEGT. The CDR3 spells CATIAGRGTEAFF. DNA of the CDR3: TGTGCCACGATTGCAGGGAGGGGCACTGAAGCTTTCTTT.

This clonotype appeared a few times. This sequence joins TRBV2 and TRBJ2-3; either TRBD1 or TRBD2 may supply D (7 bases each). Germline V gene lookup returns CDR1 SNHLY and CDR2 FYNNEI. Between the trimmed V and J ends, which lost 8 bases and 0 bases, there was a span of 21 bases. This CDR3 spans 17 amino acids. The CDR3 sequence: CASWWTQGGPSTDTQYF. The CDR3 coding sequence is TGTGCCAGCTGGTGGACGCAGGGGGGGCCTAGCACAGATACGCAGTATTTT. Together with reference TRBV2 and TRBJ2-3, the CDR3 gives the full variable domain: EPEVTQTPSHQVTQMGQEVILRCVPISNHLYFYWYRQILGQKVEFLVSFYNNEISEKSEIFDDQFSVERPDGSNFTLKIRSTKLEDSAMYFCASWWTQGGPSTDTQYFGPGTRLTVL.

The table lists this clonotype with a few counts. The rearrangement uses TRBV11-2 and TRBJ2-7; D possibly corresponds to TRBD1 (7 bases). V was trimmed by 4 bases and J by 4 bases, leaving 20 bases between them. The CDR3 is made up of 16 amino acids. The germline gives CDR1 SGHAT, CDR2 FQNNGV. CDR3 loop: CASSSTVGGGGYEQYF. Here the CDR3 DNA reads TGTGCCAGCAGCTCCACGGTCGGAGGGGGCGGGTACGAGCAGTACTTC.

This clonotype has just a few counts. A junction end diverges from the germline sequence, so it may reflect a read error. The chain couples TRBV5-1 to TRBJ1-3; 7 bases match TRBD1. The CDR3 consists of 14 residues. Germline values: CDR1 SGHRS, CDR2 YFSETQ. The CDR3 is CASREQGSGSTIYF. CDR3 in DNA: TGCGCCAGCAGAGAACAGGGGTCAGGAAGCACCATATATTTT.

Ten or more counts support this clonotype. The V and J genes are TRBV11-3 and TRBJ2-3; TRBD1 aligns across 8 bases. The junction had 5 bases not matched to a gene; V was cut back by 1 base and J by 2 bases. This CDR3 contains 16 residues. Germline assignment: CDR1 SGHNT and CDR2 YENEEA. The chain's CDR3 is CASSLGGQGTTDTQYF. The CDR3, as DNA: TGTGCCAGCAGCTTAGGCGGACAGGGTACCACAGATACGCAGTATTTT. The full variable domain, with the rest looked up from reference TRBV11-3 and TRBJ2-3, is EAGVVQSPRYKIIEKKQPVAFWCNPISGHNTLYWYLQNLGQGPELLIRYENEEAVDDSQLPKDRFSAERLKGVDSTLKIQPAELGDSAVYLCASSLGGQGTTDTQYFGPGTRLTVL.

On this clonotype: Possible read error: a much larger clone is one base away. This chain joins TRBV7-2 and TRBJ2-3, with D tentatively TRBD1 or TRBD2 (5 bases each). The CDR3 is made up of 15 amino acids. Looked up from germline, CDR1 is SGHTA and CDR2 is FQGNSA. V shed 7 bases and J shed 4 bases, with 18 bases lying between them. In DNA form, the CDR3 reads TGTGCCAGCACCTCCCTCCAGGGTAGCGCAGATACGCAGTATTTT. It encodes CASTSLQGSADTQYF.

The rearrangement uses TRBV6-1 and TRBJ2-7, with 10 bases identical to TRBD1. This CDR3 has 14 amino acids. The germline gives CDR1 MNHNS, CDR2 SASEGT. Germline trimming cut 6 bases from V and 3 bases from J; bases unmatched to any gene: 5. Written as DNA, the CDR3 is TGTGCCAGCAGATTCGGGACAGGGGACTACGAGCAGTACTTC. Translated, it gives CASRFGTGDYEQYF.

In this sample, this clonotype turned up a few times. This chain connects TRBV7-9 to TRBJ1-4; 8 bases are a match to TRBD1. CDR3 length equals 15 residues. Germline V lookup: CDR1 SEHNR, CDR2 FQNEAQ (reference sequence). The trim removed 4 bases at V and 8 bases at J, leaving 9 bases unmatched. The CDR3 DNA reads as TGTGCCAGCAGCTCAAAAGACAGGGGTGGGGAAAAACTGTTTTTT. Amino acid sequence: CASSSKDRGGEKLFF.